One and the same sample provided the 29 T cell receptor beta chains below, sequenced in a study of spatial heterogeneity in lung cancer (dated by TCRdb to 2018 to 2020). This sample's time point label indicates: blood at routine non-recurrence follow-up after resection. Libraries came from 5' RACE. The listed sequencing device is NextSeq 500. In-frame beta chains were kept once TCRdb had trimmed the public reads at Q25 with fastp and called clones with MiXCR. Each record represents a unique CDR3 protein, reported with the most common genes and DNA among its rows. The sample table contains some 43,000 distinct CDR3 sequences; only one count was recorded for about 10% of them. Of the sample, 17% is held by the ten largest clones. The specimen was PBMCs, collected at follow-up. These receptors were taken from a female donor with early-stage non-small cell lung cancer.

As concerns this clonotype: A much larger clone lies one base from this, so it may be a read error. No conserved phenylalanine or tryptophan ends this CDR3, so it is likely a read error. V gene TRBV2 combines with J gene TRBJ1-1, with TRBD1 matching over 7 bases. V trimming: 8 bases; J trimming: 1 base; junction bases outside the gene matches: 7. The CDR3 extends over 14 amino acids. Germline V lookup: CDR1 SNHLY, CDR2 FYNNEI. This CDR3 reads CASWRDRPNTEAFL. CDR3 sequence (DNA): TGTGCCAGCTGGAGGGACAGACCGAACACTGAAGCTTTCCTT.

This chain uses TRBV28 with TRBJ1-4; 7 bases are a match to TRBD1. Germline CDR1 is MDHEN and CDR2 is SYDVKM. Trimming cost V 5 bases and J 8 bases; bases outside gene matches: 8. The CDR3 spans 14 residues. CDR3 bases: TGTGCCAGCAGTGGAACAGGGGCGCAGGAAAAACTGTTTTTT. The encoded protein is CASSGTGAQEKLFF.

This clonotype was found a few times. The chain links TRBV7-9 to TRBJ1-6; TRBD1 aligns across 9 bases. The CDR3 length is 16 residues. The germline CDR1 and CDR2 sequences are SEHNR and FQNEAQ (reference sequence). V shed 4 bases and J 3 bases; nucleotides not matched to a gene: 4. The CDR3 sequence is CASSSTDRGYNSPLHF. CDR3 nucleotide sequence: TGTGCCAGCAGCTCGACGGACAGGGGCTATAATTCACCCCTCCACTTT. The whole variable domain, remainder taken from reference TRBV7-9 and TRBJ1-6, is DTGVSQNPRHKITKRGQNVTFRCDPISEHNRLYWYRQTLGQGPEFLTYFQNEAQLEKSRLLSDRFSAERPKGSFSTLEIQRTEQGDSAMYLCASSSTDRGYNSPLHFGNGTRLTVT.

The rearrangement joins TRBV2 to TRBJ2-3; no clear D gene. V was pared by 2 bases and J by 2 bases, with 14 bases between. CDR3 length: 16 amino acids. In germline, CDR1 is SNHLY, CDR2 FYNNEI. This CDR3 is CASSESRTSTTDTQYF. In nucleotides, the CDR3 is TGTGCCAGCAGTGAAAGCAGGACCTCTACCACAGATACGCAGTATTTT.

The rearrangement links TRBV15 to TRBJ2-2, with D unresolved. Looked up from germline, CDR1 is LNHNV and CDR2 is YYDKDF (reference sequence). The CDR3 is 13 amino acids. Trimming pared 1 base from V and 6 bases from J, leaving 6 bases between. CDR3 nucleotide sequence: TGTGCCACCAGCAGAGCCCCCCCCGGGGAGCTGTTTTTT. Translating gives CATSRAPPGELFF.

The chain recombines TRBV5-1 with TRBJ2-1; the D is unclear. Trimming pared 4 bases from V and 7 bases from J, leaving 18 bases between. This CDR3 comprises 15 residues. The germline CDR1 and CDR2 sequences are SGHRS and YFSETQ. This CDR3 reads CASSPLGQSQNEQFF. The DNA of the CDR3 is TGCGCCAGCAGCCCATTGGGTCAGAGCCAGAATGAGCAGTTCTTC.

This chain joins TRBV28 and TRBJ2-1; 11 nucleotides align to TRBD1. In germline, CDR1 is MDHEN, CDR2 SYDVKM. After removal of 3 bases from V and 6 bases from J, the junction contained 4 bases not matched to a gene. The length of the CDR3 is 15 residues. The CDR3 sequence is CASSFRGQGGNEQFF. DNA for the CDR3: TGTGCCAGCAGTTTTCGGGGACAGGGGGGCAATGAGCAGTTCTTC. Full variable domain (rest looked up from reference TRBV28 and TRBJ2-1): DVKVTQSSRYLVKRTGEKVFLECVQDMDHENMFWYRQDPGLGLRLIYFSYDVKMKEKGDIPEGYSVSREKKERFSLILESASTNQTSMYLCASSFRGQGGNEQFFGPGTRLTVL.

V usage is TRBV7-7 and J usage is TRBJ2-3; the match to TRBD2 covers 13 bases. There are 18 residues in the CDR3. Trimming at V came to 6 bases and at J to 0 bases, leaving 9 bases not matched to a gene. Per germline, CDR1 SSHAT and CDR2 FNYEAQ (reference sequence). In nucleotides, the CDR3 is TGTGCCAGCAGTCGAGGACTAGCGGGGGCGATTAGCACAGATACGCAGTATTTT. Its translation is CASSRGLAGAISTDTQYF.

This clonotype is medium-sized (0.01 to 0.1%) within its sample. This rearrangement joins TRBV7-8 to TRBJ2-1; possibly TRBD2 for D (5 bases). Germline-derived CDR1 and CDR2 are SGHVS and FQNEAQ. V lost 5 bases and J lost 8, with 19 bases in between. The CDR3 covers 15 residues. The CDR3 DNA is TGTGCCAGCAGCCCGCGCACTAGTGGTGGCGATGAGCAGTTCTTC. It specifies CASSPRTSGGDEQFF.

In its sample, this clonotype was seen a few times. The rearrangement uses TRBV7-2 and TRBJ2-5; D may be TRBD1 or TRBD2 (5 bases each). Germline values: CDR1 SGHTA, CDR2 FQGNSA. CDR3 length: 13 amino acids. The V and J ends lost 5 bases and 5 bases respectively, with 12 bases between them. The CDR3 bases are TGTGCCAGCAGCCGGGACGTTCGGGAGACCCAGTACTTC. Residues: CASSRDVRETQYF.

This clonotype was seen at least ten times. CDR3 amino acids: CASSQDGASGEETQYF. CDR3 coding DNA: TGTGCCAGCAGCCAAGATGGCGCTAGCGGTGAAGAGACCCAGTACTTC. The V gene is TRBV3-1, the J gene TRBJ2-5, with 7 bases identical to TRBD2. Trimming at V came to 0 bases and at J to 3 bases, leaving 7 bases not matched to a gene. The CDR3 has 16 amino acids. Germline V gene sequence: CDR1 LGHDT, CDR2 YNNKEL (reference sequence).

V and J are TRBV6-5 and TRBJ1-3; 7 bases line up with TRBD1. This CDR3 region has 15 residues. Germline trimming cut 2 bases from V and 4 bases from J; bases unmatched to any gene: 5. The germline V gene has CDR1 MNHEY and CDR2 SVGAGI. The CDR3 DNA reads TGTGCCAGCAGTTACGCCACAGGGGCGGGAAACACCATATATTTT. Translation: CASSYATGAGNTIYF.

At least ten counts were recorded for this clonotype. The chain links TRBV6-2 or TRBV6-3 to TRBJ1-1, with D perhaps matching TRBD1 (5 bases). This CDR3 is built from 12 residues. Trimming removed 6 bases at V and 5 bases at J, with 10 bases between. Germline CDR1 MNHEY, CDR2 SVGEGT. CDR3 sequence: CASSREGTEAFF. In nucleotides, the CDR3 is TGTGCCAGCAGCAGGGAGGGGACTGAAGCTTTCTTT.

This sequence joins TRBV15 and TRBJ2-7; D may be TRBD1 (5 bases). The CDR3 is 13 amino acids. The germline V and J ends were trimmed by 0 bases and 5 bases, with 8 bases remaining between them. CDR1 is LNHNV, CDR2 YYDKDF, per germline (reference sequence). The CDR3 region has the DNA TGTGCCACCAGCAGAGAAAGGGGTAACGAGCAGTACTTC. Translation gives CATSRERGNEQYF.

This clonotype was seen repeatedly, ten times or more. This chain uses TRBV11-2 with TRBJ2-2; 9 positions agree with TRBD1. This CDR3 is 14 amino acids long. Trimming cost V 8 bases and J 0 bases; bases outside gene matches: 1. From germline, CDR1 is SGHAT and CDR2 FQNNGV. CDR3 protein: CASGTGPNTGELFF. CDR3 DNA: TGTGCCAGCGGGACAGGGCCGAACACCGGGGAGCTGTTTTTT.

This clonotype was observed at least ten times. This sequence joins TRBV20-1 and TRBJ2-1; 9 bases fit TRBD2. The J segment lost 5 bases and the V segment lost 6 bases, leaving 5 bases of the junction unmatched. The germline V gene has CDR1 DFQATT and CDR2 SNEGSKA (reference sequence). The CDR3 sequence is 13 residues long. The CDR3 region has the DNA TGCAGTGCCGCGGGGGGGGCAAACAATGAGCAGTTCTTC. Amino acid sequence: CSAAGGANNEQFF.

V gene TRBV29-1 combines with J gene TRBJ1-1, with a tentative D call TRBD1 (6 bases). Germline CDR1 reads SQVTM; CDR2 reads ANQGSEA. The CDR3 covers 15 residues. Trimming removed 1 base at V and 4 bases at J, with 16 bases between. The CDR3 reads CSVEAVRQVGTEAFF. CDR3 DNA sequence: TGCAGCGTTGAAGCGGTCCGACAGGTTGGCACTGAAGCTTTCTTT.

This clonotype was counted between two and nine times. The gene calls are TRBV28 and TRBJ1-6; 7 bases map to TRBD1. The CDR3 covers 17 residues. Germline CDR1 is MDHEN and CDR2 is SYDVKM. Losses at the gene ends were 2 bases for V and 2 bases for J; bases not matched to a gene: 6. The chain's CDR3 is CASSLVPTGTYNSPLHF. The CDR3 DNA is TGTGCCAGCAGTTTAGTCCCGACAGGGACCTATAATTCACCCCTCCACTTT. The whole variable domain, filled in from reference TRBV28 and TRBJ1-6, reads DVKVTQSSRYLVKRTGEKVFLECVQDMDHENMFWYRQDPGLGLRLIYFSYDVKMKEKGDIPEGYSVSREKKERFSLILESASTNQTSMYLCASSLVPTGTYNSPLHFGNGTRLTVT.

This clonotype was found many times. The chain couples TRBV28 to TRBJ1-5, with D unclear. Trimming left V 4 bases short and J 1 base short, with 14 bases between. Per the germline V gene, CDR1 is MDHEN and CDR2 is SYDVKM. The CDR3 has 16 amino acids. CDR3 residues: CASSSRRSISNQPQHF. Here the CDR3 DNA reads TGTGCCAGCAGTTCCCGCCGGTCCATAAGCAATCAGCCCCAGCATTTT.

In its sample, this clonotype was seen many times. The chain couples TRBV12-3 or TRBV12-4 to TRBJ2-7; D not certain. This CDR3 region has 12 residues. V gave up 8 bases and J gave up 4 bases, with 12 bases separating them. The CDR3 nucleotides are TGTGCCAGCGGGGAACCAGAGTACGAGCAGTACTTC. Its translation is CASGEPEYEQYF.

There are many counts of this clonotype. The gene calls are TRBV10-3 and TRBJ2-1; 13 nucleotides line up with TRBD2. V lost 6 bases to trimming and J lost 5 bases; unmatched junction nucleotides: 4. The CDR3 totals 15 residues. The germline V gene encodes CDR1 ENHRY and CDR2 SYGVKD. CDR3 in DNA: TGTGCCATCAGCGGGACTAGCGGGGTTAACAATGAGCAGTTCTTC. Protein sequence: CAISGTSGVNNEQFF.

This clonotype was seen many times. The J gene is TRBJ2-5, the V gene TRBV19, with TRBD1 as a possible D gene (5 bases). The CDR3 has 16 residues. Between the trimmed V and J ends, which lost 6 bases and 1 base, there was a span of 18 bases. The germline V gene has CDR1 LNHDA and CDR2 SQIVND (reference sequence). In DNA form, the CDR3 reads TGTGCCAGTAGACTAAACGGACAAAATACCCAAGAGACCCAGTACTTC. This sequence encodes CASRLNGQNTQETQYF. Looking up the rest from reference TRBV19 and TRBJ2-5 gives the full variable domain: DGGITQSPKYLFRKEGQNVTLSCEQNLNHDAMYWYRQDPGQGLRLIYYSQIVNDFQKGDIAEGYSVSREKKESFPLTVTSAQKNPTAFYLCASRLNGQNTQETQYFGPGTRLLVL.

This clonotype was counted many times. The chain has TRBV7-2 and TRBJ1-1; D not certain. Trimming removed 4 bases from V and 6 bases from J, with 12 bases in between. There are 13 residues in the CDR3. Germline lookup yields CDR1 SGHTA and CDR2 FQGNSA. The CDR3 region is CASSSSPGAEAFF. In DNA form, the CDR3 reads TGTGCCAGCAGCTCATCTCCAGGTGCTGAAGCTTTCTTT. The full variable domain, with the rest looked up from reference TRBV7-2 and TRBJ1-1, is GAGVSQSPSNKVTEKGKDVELRCDPISGHTALYWYRQSLGQGLEFLIYFQGNSAPDKSGLPSDRFSAERTGGSVSTLTIQRTQQEDSAVYLCASSSSPGAEAFFGQGTRLTVV.

In this sample, this clonotype turned up a few times. The chain is built from TRBV10-3 and TRBJ2-3; D gene ambiguous. The germline CDR1 and CDR2 sequences are ENHRY and SYGVKD. With 1 base removed from V and 2 bases from J, the gap between germline ends came to 13 bases. The CDR3 spans 16 residues. The CDR3 DNA reads as TGTGCCATCAGTGAGTGGATGGGCCGATACACAGATACGCAGTATTTT. It encodes CAISEWMGRYTDTQYF.

This clonotype was found a few times. This chain joins TRBV12-3 or TRBV12-4 and TRBJ2-5; TRBD1 or TRBD2 may be the D gene (6 bases each). The germline V and J ends were trimmed by 6 bases and 4 bases, with 15 bases remaining between them. This CDR3 has 14 amino acids. The CDR3: CASRRIGGRETQYF. CDR3 coding DNA: TGTGCCAGCAGACGCATAGGGGGGAGAGAGACCCAGTACTTC.

The V and J genes are TRBV9 and TRBJ1-4; TRBD1 matches 8 bases. The CDR3 sequence is 14 residues long. Germline assignment: CDR1 SGDLS and CDR2 YYNGEE. V trimming: 3 bases; J trimming: 3 bases; junction bases outside the gene matches: 1. For the CDR3, the DNA is TGTGCCAGCAGCGCAGGGGGCTCTAATGAAAAACTGTTTTTT. It translates to CASSAGGSNEKLFF.

There are a few counts of this clonotype. The V gene is TRBV10-3, the J gene TRBJ2-6; tentative D call: TRBD1 (5 bases). This CDR3 contains 15 residues. The V end lost 2 bases, the J end lost 0 bases, and 5 bases lay between the germline ends. The germline V gene has CDR1 ENHRY and CDR2 SYGVKD. The CDR3 DNA follows: TGTGCCATCAGTGAGGGACACTCTGGGGCCAACGTCCTGACTTTC. Translation gives CAISEGHSGANVLTF.

This clonotype has more than one count but fewer than ten. The CDR3 is CASSQAPLAGARGDTQYF. The CDR3, as DNA: TGCGCCAGCAGCCAGGCCCCCCTAGCGGGGGCCCGGGGAGATACGCAGTATTTT. The chain joins TRBV4-1 to TRBJ2-3; 10 nucleotides align to TRBD2. The CDR3 covers 18 residues. Trimming cost V 3 bases and J 5 bases; bases outside gene matches: 14. Looked up from germline, CDR1 is MGHRA and CDR2 is YSYEKL.

This clonotype was recorded many times. In nucleotides, the CDR3 is TGTGCCAGCAGCCTTCCGGCGGGGGCTGAGCAGTTCTTC. It specifies CASSLPAGAEQFF. The chain employs TRBV12-3 or TRBV12-4 and TRBJ2-1, with D perhaps TRBD2 (7 bases). The CDR3 is 13 residues long. V was shortened by 6 bases and J by 9 bases, with 15 bases between the two germline ends.